Below, 25 T cell receptor beta chains from the same sample are listed, as sequenced in a study of T cells in Graves' hyperthyroidism and ophthalmopathy. The investigators amplified TCR beta CDR3 regions from RNA transcripts. First-round RT-PCR with HTBI primers amplified the TCR CDR3 region. TCRdb re-analysed the multiplex PCR reads in MiXCR, keeping a single row per CDR3 protein. The profile shows some 400,000 distinct CDR3 sequences, about 20% of them singletons. The sequencing input was blood. All receptors come from a woman younger than 30 with Graves' hyperthyroidism.

There are many counts of this clonotype. The rearrangement uses TRBV27 and TRBJ2-5; TRBD2 aligns across 10 bases. J gave up 4 bases and V 6 bases, and 17 bases lay outside the gene matches. The germline gives CDR1 MNHEY, CDR2 SMNVEV (reference sequence). The CDR3 sequence is 18 residues long. The chain's CDR3 is CASSPRLAGPRGPETQYF. The CDR3 DNA follows: TGTGCCAGCAGCCCCCGACTAGCGGGCCCCCGAGGTCCAGAGACCCAGTACTTC.

This clonotype has a handful of counts. The chain uses TRBV5-1 and TRBJ1-3; possibly TRBD1 for D (5 bases). The germline V gene has CDR1 SGHRS and CDR2 YFSETQ. This CDR3 region has 16 residues. V dropped 4 bases and J dropped 4 bases, with 18 bases sitting between them. CDR3 coding DNA: TGCGCCAGCAGCCTCCGAGGCAGGGAAGCCGGAAACACCATATATTTT. Its translation: CASSLRGREAGNTIYF.

This chain connects TRBV24-1 to TRBJ2-7; 10 bases agree with TRBD2. The CDR3 totals 18 residues. V was clipped by 3 bases and J by 5 bases; unmatched bases: 15. Germline V gives CDR1 KGHDR, CDR2 SFDVKD. This CDR3 is CATSDGPPQAGGKHEQYF. For the CDR3, the DNA is TGTGCCACCAGTGATGGCCCACCTCAAGCGGGGGGGAAGCACGAGCAGTACTTC.

To note about this clonotype: This clone may be a read error of a much larger clone one base away. This chain uses TRBV15 with TRBJ1-1, with D hard to call. Germline loops: CDR1 LNHNV, CDR2 YYDKDF (reference sequence). This CDR3 spans 14 amino acids. DNA of the CDR3: TGTGCCACCAGCAGATCAAGGACGGAGACTGAAGCTCTCTTT. Translation: CATSRSRTETEALF.

V and J are TRBV7-2 and TRBJ2-7; tentatively, D is TRBD1 (6 bases). The closer fit of TRBJ2-5 to the DNA end suggests the J call may be wrong. This CDR3 is 12 amino acids long. Germline CDR1 SGHTA, CDR2 FQGNSA. The CDR3 DNA sequence: TGTGCCAGCAGCTTTGACAGGAGGACCCAGTACTTC. This sequence encodes CASSFDRRTQYF.

This clonotype was seen many times. The genes are TRBV24-1 and TRBJ1-1; weak D call: TRBD1 (6 bases). Trimming shortened V by 4 bases and J by 3 bases, and 11 bases separated the two germline ends. CDR3 length: 14 amino acids. Germline values: CDR1 KGHDR, CDR2 SFDVKD. Here the CDR3 DNA reads TGTGCCACCAGTGACGGGGGCAAGGACACTGAAGCTTTCTTT. It yields the protein CATSDGGKDTEAFF.

This clonotype was found many times. This sequence joins TRBV5-1 and TRBJ1-1; D possibly corresponds to TRBD1 (5 bases). The germline V and J ends were trimmed by 3 bases and 4 bases, with 19 bases remaining between them. Germline CDR1 SGHRS, CDR2 YFSETQ. The length of the CDR3 is 16 residues. CDR3 nucleotide sequence: TGCGCCAGCAGCTGGATGAAGGGACGGTTGGGCACTGAAGCTTTCTTT. Protein: CASSWMKGRLGTEAFF.

On this clonotype itself: The germline gene is not matched at one end of the junction; a read error may be the cause. This chain joins TRBV7-3 and TRBJ2-6; D gene unclear. Per the germline V gene, CDR1 is SGHTA and CDR2 is FQGTGA. This CDR3 spans 16 amino acids. This CDR3 reads CASSMEPFSRANVLTF. The CDR3 DNA follows: TGTGCCAGCAGCATGGAACCTTTCTCTCGGGCCAACGTCCTGACTTTC. The whole variable domain, remainder taken from reference TRBV7-3 and TRBJ2-6, is GAGVSQTPSNKVTEKGKYVELRCDPISGHTALYWYRQSLGQGPEFLIYFQGTGAADDSGLPNDRFFAVRPEGSVSTLKIQRTERGDSAVYLCASSMEPFSRANVLTFGAGSRLTVL.

This clonotype was counted many times. V usage is TRBV5-6 and J usage is TRBJ2-5; TRBD1 matches 7 bases. This CDR3 comprises 15 residues. Unmatched junction bases numbered 5, after V lost 2 bases and J lost 1 base. CDR1 SGHDT and CDR2 YYEEEE come from the germline V gene. The CDR3 bases are TGTGCCAGCAGCTTCAGGGACAGATTCCAAGAGACCCAGTACTTC. It codes for CASSFRDRFQETQYF.

The rearrangement joins TRBV20-1 to TRBJ1-3, with TRBD1 matching over 7 bases. This CDR3 contains 16 residues. CDR1 is DFQATT and CDR2 is SNEGSKA in the germline V gene (reference sequence). Trimming took 3 bases from V and 0 from J; bases not matched to a gene: 8. In DNA, the CDR3 is TGCAGTGCTAGCGGGGGGACAGAGAGCTCTGGAAACACCATATATTTT. Translating it yields CSASGGTESSGNTIYF.

The CDR3 nucleotides are TGCAGTGCACTACAACAGGGGGCGGGTTACCAGCCCCAGCATTTT. As protein: CSALQQGAGYQPQHF. This chain joins TRBV20-1 and TRBJ1-5; TRBD1 aligns across 9 bases. This CDR3 has 15 residues. J was trimmed by 7 bases and V by 6 bases; bases with no gene match: 13. Germline assignment: CDR1 DFQATT and CDR2 SNEGSKA (reference sequence).

This clonotype was seen a handful of times. The V gene is TRBV5-1, the J gene TRBJ1-5; no reliable D call. The CDR3 sequence is 16 residues long. The V end lost 6 bases, the J end lost 1 base, and 17 bases lay between the germline ends. CDR1 is SGHRS, CDR2 YFSETQ, per germline. Written as DNA, the CDR3 is TGCGCCAGCAATGGTGTCCGGGATGAAAGCAATCAGCCCCAGCATTTT. Its protein product is CASNGVRDESNQPQHF.

The chain combines TRBV6-5 with TRBJ1-2; D gene uncertain. The V gene lost 4 bases and the J gene lost 6 bases, with 21 bases spanning the gap. CDR1 and CDR2 (germline): MNHEY, SVGAGI. The CDR3 runs 16 residues. CDR3 in DNA: TGTGCCAGCAGTTTGGGTGCGGGAGGTAGTAATAATGGCTACACCTTC. This gives the protein CASSLGAGGSNNGYTF.

This clonotype was observed at least ten times. J is TRBJ2-7 and V is TRBV18; D call uncertain. The CDR3 consists of 12 residues. From germline, CDR1 is KGHSH and CDR2 LQKENI. Trimming pared 4 bases from V and 4 bases from J, leaving 8 bases between. CDR3 loop: CASSQYAYEQYF. CDR3 in DNA: TGTGCCAGCTCACAGTACGCATACGAGCAGTACTTC.

The V gene is TRBV7-9, the J gene TRBJ1-1; D is perhaps TRBD1 (5 bases). This CDR3 has 15 amino acids. CDR1 is SEHNR and CDR2 is FQNEAQ in the germline V gene (reference sequence). Trimming cost V 1 base and J 4 bases, with 13 bases left between them. The CDR3 DNA follows: TGTGCCAGCAGCTTAGTGGAAGGGGATCGCACTGAAGCTTTCTTT. Translated, it gives CASSLVEGDRTEAFF.

This clonotype was seen at least ten times. The V and J genes are TRBV20-1 and TRBJ2-7; a weak D match, TRBD2 (6 bases). Per germline, CDR1 DFQATT and CDR2 SNEGSKA (reference sequence). The CDR3 has 15 amino acids. V was trimmed by 0 bases and J by 2 bases, leaving 14 bases between them. In nucleotides, the CDR3 is TGCAGTGCTAGAGACCCTAGCGAACAGGCCTACGAGCAGTACTTC. Translation gives CSARDPSEQAYEQYF.

This clonotype was observed many times. The chain has TRBV28 and TRBJ2-7; TRBD1 is a possible D gene (6 bases). The germline V and J ends were trimmed by 3 bases and 4 bases, with 16 bases remaining between them. Germline assignment: CDR1 MDHEN and CDR2 SYDVKM. The CDR3 sequence is 15 residues long. The CDR3 nucleotides read TGTGCCAGCAGTTTTTTTGGGCAGGGGAAATACGAGCAGTACTTC. It is translated as CASSFFGQGKYEQYF.

This clonotype was detected ten times or more. The gene calls are TRBV7-3 and TRBJ1-1; the D gene is possibly TRBD1 (6 bases). V lost 2 bases and J lost 7, with 11 bases in between. CDR1 and CDR2 from the germline V gene are SGHTA and FQGTGA. The CDR3 sequence is 13 residues long. This CDR3 reads CASSLLGAGEAFF. As DNA, the CDR3 is TGTGCCAGCAGCTTATTGGGGGCGGGTGAAGCTTTCTTT.

This rearrangement joins TRBV2 to TRBJ2-2; unclear D gene. This CDR3 has 14 amino acids. From germline, CDR1 is SNHLY and CDR2 FYNNEI. Trimming took 3 bases from V and 4 from J, leaving 9 bases between them. The CDR3 region is CASSDNRPTGELFF. CDR3 DNA: TGTGCCAGCAGTGATAACCGACCCACCGGGGAGCTGTTTTTT.

This chain links TRBV7-3 with TRBJ2-2; D is undetermined. CDR1 and CDR2 from the germline V gene are SGHTA and FQGTGA. Trimming took off 5 bases at V and 0 bases at J, with 19 bases between the two ends. The CDR3 has 18 amino acids. The CDR3 sequence is CASSPWGGQAANTGELFF. The CDR3 DNA sequence: TGTGCCAGCAGCCCGTGGGGTGGGCAGGCGGCGAACACCGGGGAGCTGTTTTTT.

This clonotype was found a few times. The chain employs TRBV13 and TRBJ2-7, with 10 nucleotides matching TRBD1. With V trimmed by 3 bases and J by 5 bases, 13 bases remained unmatched. Germline lookup yields CDR1 PRHDT and CDR2 FYEKMQ (reference sequence). The CDR3 spans 17 residues. The CDR3 sequence is CASSFLRSGQGLHEQYF. CDR3 nucleotides: TGTGCCAGCAGCTTTCTGAGGTCGGGACAGGGGCTCCACGAGCAGTACTTC.

This sequence joins TRBV29-1 and TRBJ2-7; D remains ambiguous. The CDR3 is 14 amino acids. V shed 7 bases and J shed 1 base, with 17 bases lying between them. The germline CDR1 and CDR2 sequences are SQVTM and ANQGSEA. The CDR3 protein is CSAVGQSRSYEQYF. Here the CDR3 DNA reads TGCAGCGCGGTCGGGCAGTCCAGATCCTACGAGCAGTACTTC.

At least ten counts were recorded for this clonotype. J is TRBJ1-1 and V is TRBV5-1; TRBD1 might be the D (6 bases). The CDR3 runs 13 residues. Per the germline V gene, CDR1 is SGHRS and CDR2 is YFSETQ. Trimming pared 3 bases from V and 7 bases from J, leaving 13 bases between. The CDR3 nucleotides read TGCGCCAGCAGCTATGGGACAACGGGTGAAGCTTTCTTT. As protein: CASSYGTTGEAFF.

This clonotype was detected many times. The V call is TRBV11-2, the J call TRBJ2-5; TRBD2 might be the D (6 bases). Germline CDR1 reads SGHAT; CDR2 reads FQNNGV. Trimming cost V 2 bases and J 4 bases, with 20 bases left between them. CDR3 length equals 17 residues. The CDR3 is CASSLRGMGLNPETQYF. The CDR3 DNA is TGTGCCAGCAGCTTACGGGGAATGGGACTCAACCCAGAGACCCAGTACTTC.

The V gene is TRBV7-2, the J gene TRBJ1-3, with D unresolved. Trimming took off 4 bases at V and 2 bases at J, with 9 bases between the two ends. CDR1 and CDR2 from the germline V gene are SGHTA and FQGNSA. This CDR3 spans 14 amino acids. In DNA form, the CDR3 reads TGTGCCAGCAGCTCCAGTGGGGCTGGAAACACCATATATTTT. It codes for CASSSSGAGNTIYF.